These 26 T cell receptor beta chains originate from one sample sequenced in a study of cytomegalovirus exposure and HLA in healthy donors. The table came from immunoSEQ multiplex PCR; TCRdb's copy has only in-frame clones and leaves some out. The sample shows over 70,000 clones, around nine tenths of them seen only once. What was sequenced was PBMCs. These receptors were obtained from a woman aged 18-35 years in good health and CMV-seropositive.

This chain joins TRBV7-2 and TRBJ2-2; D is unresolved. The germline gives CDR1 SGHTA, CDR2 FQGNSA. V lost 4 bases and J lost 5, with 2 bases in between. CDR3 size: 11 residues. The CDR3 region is CASSSTGELFF. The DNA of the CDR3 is TGTGCCAGCAGCTCAACCGGGGAGCTGTTTTTT.

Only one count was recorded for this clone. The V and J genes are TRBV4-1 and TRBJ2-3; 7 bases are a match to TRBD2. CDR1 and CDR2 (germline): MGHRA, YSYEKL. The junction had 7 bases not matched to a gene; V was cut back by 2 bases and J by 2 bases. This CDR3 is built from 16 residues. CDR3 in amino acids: CASSQTGTTNTDTQYF. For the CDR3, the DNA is TGCGCCAGCAGCCAAACCGGGACTACCAACACAGATACGCAGTATTTT.

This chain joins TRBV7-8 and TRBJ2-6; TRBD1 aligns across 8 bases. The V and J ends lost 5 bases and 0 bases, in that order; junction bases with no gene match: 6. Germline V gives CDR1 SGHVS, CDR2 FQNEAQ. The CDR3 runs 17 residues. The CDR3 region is CASSARQGNSGANVLTF. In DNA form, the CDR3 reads TGTGCCAGCAGCGCGCGACAGGGGAACTCTGGGGCCAACGTCCTGACTTTC.

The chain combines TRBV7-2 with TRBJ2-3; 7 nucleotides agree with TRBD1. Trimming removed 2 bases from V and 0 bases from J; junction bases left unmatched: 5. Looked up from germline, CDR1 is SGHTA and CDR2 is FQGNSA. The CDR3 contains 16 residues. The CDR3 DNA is TGTGCCAGCAGCTTAAATCCGGGACAGAGCACAGATACGCAGTATTTT. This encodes CASSLNPGQSTDTQYF.

The DNA for the CDR3 is TGTGCCTGGAGTGTTCCTTACTATGGCTACACCTTC. This codes for CAWSVPYYGYTF. This sequence joins TRBV30 and TRBJ1-2; D gene ambiguous. Germline CDR1 and CDR2: GTSNPN and SVGIG (reference sequence). The ends were cut back, 0 bases at V and 3 bases at J, with 5 bases in the middle. The CDR3 has 12 residues.

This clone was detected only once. CDR3 protein: CAWSLGGAGANVLTF. The CDR3 DNA sequence: TGTGCCTGGAGTCTCGGGGGGGCTGGGGCCAACGTCCTGACTTTC. The V call is TRBV30, the J call TRBJ2-6; 8 positions agree with TRBD2. V dropped 2 bases and J dropped 2; count of bases not matched to a gene: 2. The CDR3 contains 15 residues. CDR1 and CDR2 (germline): GTSNPN, SVGIG (reference sequence).

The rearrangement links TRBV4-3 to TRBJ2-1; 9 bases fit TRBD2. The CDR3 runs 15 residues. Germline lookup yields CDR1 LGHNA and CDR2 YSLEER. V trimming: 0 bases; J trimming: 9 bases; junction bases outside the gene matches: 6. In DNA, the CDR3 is TGCGCCAGCAGCCAAGAGGAGCGGGGGGCTCTTGAGCAGTTCTTC. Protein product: CASSQEERGALEQFF.

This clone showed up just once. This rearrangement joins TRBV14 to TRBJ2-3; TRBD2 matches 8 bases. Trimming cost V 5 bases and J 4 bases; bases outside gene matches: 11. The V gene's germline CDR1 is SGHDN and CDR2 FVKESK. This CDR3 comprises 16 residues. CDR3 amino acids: CASSAKLAGGPDTQYF. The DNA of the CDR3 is TGTGCCAGCAGCGCCAAATTGGCGGGAGGTCCAGATACGCAGTATTTT.

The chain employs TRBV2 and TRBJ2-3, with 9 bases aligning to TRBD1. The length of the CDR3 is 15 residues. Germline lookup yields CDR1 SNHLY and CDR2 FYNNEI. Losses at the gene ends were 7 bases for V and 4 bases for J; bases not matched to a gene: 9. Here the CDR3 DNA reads TGTGCCAGCATGGACAGGGGAATAGTTGCAGATACGCAGTATTTT. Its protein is CASMDRGIVADTQYF.

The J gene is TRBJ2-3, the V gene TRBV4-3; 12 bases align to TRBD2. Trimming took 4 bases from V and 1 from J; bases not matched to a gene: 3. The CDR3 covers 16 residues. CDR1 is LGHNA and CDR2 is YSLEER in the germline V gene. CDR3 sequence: CASSPRLAGGTDTQYF. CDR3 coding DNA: TGCGCCAGCAGCCCACGACTAGCGGGGGGCACAGATACGCAGTATTTT.

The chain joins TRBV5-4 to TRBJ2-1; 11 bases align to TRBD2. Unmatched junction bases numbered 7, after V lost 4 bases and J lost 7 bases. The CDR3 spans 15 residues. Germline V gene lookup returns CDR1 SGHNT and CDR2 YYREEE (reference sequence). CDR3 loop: CASSNPSGGKNEQFF. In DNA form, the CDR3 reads TGTGCCAGCAGCAACCCTAGCGGGGGGAAAAATGAGCAGTTCTTC.

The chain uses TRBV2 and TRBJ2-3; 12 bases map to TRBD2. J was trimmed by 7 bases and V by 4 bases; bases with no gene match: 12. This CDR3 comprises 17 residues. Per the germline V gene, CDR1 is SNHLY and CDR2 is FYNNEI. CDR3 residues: CASSVGRLAGVQNTQYF. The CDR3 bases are TGTGCCAGCAGTGTGGGGCGACTAGCGGGAGTACAAAATACGCAGTATTTT.

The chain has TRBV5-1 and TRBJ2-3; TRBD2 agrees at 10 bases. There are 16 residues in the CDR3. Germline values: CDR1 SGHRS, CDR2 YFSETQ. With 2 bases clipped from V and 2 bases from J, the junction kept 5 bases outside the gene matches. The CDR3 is CASSFLAGDATDTQYF. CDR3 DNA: TGCGCCAGCAGCTTCCTAGCGGGGGACGCCACAGATACGCAGTATTTT.

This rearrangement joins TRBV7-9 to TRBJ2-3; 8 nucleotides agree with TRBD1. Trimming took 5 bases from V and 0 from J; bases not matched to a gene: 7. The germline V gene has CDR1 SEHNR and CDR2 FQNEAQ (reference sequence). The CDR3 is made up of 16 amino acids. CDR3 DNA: TGTGCCAGCAGCATCCCGACAGGGGCTAGCACAGATACGCAGTATTTT. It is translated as CASSIPTGASTDTQYF.

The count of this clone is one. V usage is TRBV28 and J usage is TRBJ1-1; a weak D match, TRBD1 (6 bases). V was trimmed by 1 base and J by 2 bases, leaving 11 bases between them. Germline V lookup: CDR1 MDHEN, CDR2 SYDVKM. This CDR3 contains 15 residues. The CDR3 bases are TGTGCCAGCAGTTTATACAGGGTGGTAAACACTGAAGCTTTCTTT. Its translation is CASSLYRVVNTEAFF.

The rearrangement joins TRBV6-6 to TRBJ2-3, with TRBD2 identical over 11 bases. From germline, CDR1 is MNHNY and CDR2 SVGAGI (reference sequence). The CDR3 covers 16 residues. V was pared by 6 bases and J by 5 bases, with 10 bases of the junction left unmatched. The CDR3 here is CASRTKLAGEGDTQYF. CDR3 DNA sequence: TGTGCCAGCAGAACAAAACTAGCGGGGGAAGGAGATACGCAGTATTTT.

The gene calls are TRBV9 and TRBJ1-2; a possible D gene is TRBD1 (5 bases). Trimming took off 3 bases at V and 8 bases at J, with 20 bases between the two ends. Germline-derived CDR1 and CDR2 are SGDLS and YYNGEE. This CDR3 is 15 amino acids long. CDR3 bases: TGTGCCAGCAGCGAGCCCCACTACGGGGGAAGGGGCTACACCTTC. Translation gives CASSEPHYGGRGYTF.

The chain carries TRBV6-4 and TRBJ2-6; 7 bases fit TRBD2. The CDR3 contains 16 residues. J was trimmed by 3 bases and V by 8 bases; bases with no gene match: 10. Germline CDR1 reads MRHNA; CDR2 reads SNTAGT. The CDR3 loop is CASSLGGDGGANVLTF. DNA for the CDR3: TGTGCCAGCTCTCTGGGAGGGGATGGTGGGGCCAACGTCCTGACTTTC.

CDR3 sequence: CASSVAERLQETQYF. The CDR3 bases are TGTGCCAGCAGCGTAGCCGAACGACTGCAAGAGACCCAGTACTTC. The V and J genes are TRBV9 and TRBJ2-5; D not resolved. In germline, CDR1 is SGDLS, CDR2 YYNGEE. The CDR3 runs 15 residues. V was pared by 0 bases and J by 2 bases, with 11 bases between.

CDR3 sequence: CASCLGALGPGANVLTF. Written as DNA, the CDR3 is TGTGCCAGCTGTCTAGGGGCATTGGGGCCTGGGGCCAACGTCCTGACTTTC. V gene TRBV27 combines with J gene TRBJ2-6, with a weak D call TRBD1 (5 bases). Trimming removed 8 bases from V and 2 bases from J, with 19 bases in between. The germline V gene has CDR1 MNHEY and CDR2 SMNVEV (reference sequence). The CDR3 is 17 residues long.

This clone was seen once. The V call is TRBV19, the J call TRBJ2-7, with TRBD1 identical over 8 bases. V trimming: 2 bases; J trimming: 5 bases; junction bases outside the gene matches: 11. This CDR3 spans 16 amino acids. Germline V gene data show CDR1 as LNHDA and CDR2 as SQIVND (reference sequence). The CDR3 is CASSIRGTGTLNEQYF. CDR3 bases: TGTGCCAGTAGTATAAGGGGGACAGGCACGCTTAACGAGCAGTACTTC.

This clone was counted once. Here the CDR3 DNA reads TGTGCCAGCAGTGGGGACAGTAAACTGTTTTTT. It encodes CASSGDSKLFF. The J gene is TRBJ1-4, the V gene TRBV2; 7 bases map to TRBD1. Trimming cost V 4 bases and J 11 bases; bases outside gene matches: 1. The germline V gene encodes CDR1 SNHLY and CDR2 FYNNEI. The CDR3 extends over 11 amino acids.

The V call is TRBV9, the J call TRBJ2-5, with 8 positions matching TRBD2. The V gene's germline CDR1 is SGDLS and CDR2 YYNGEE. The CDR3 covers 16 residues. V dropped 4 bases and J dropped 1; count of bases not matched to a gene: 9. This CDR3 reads CASSTPAGAPQETQYF. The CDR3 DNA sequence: TGTGCCAGCAGCACCCCAGCGGGGGCCCCCCAAGAGACCCAGTACTTC.

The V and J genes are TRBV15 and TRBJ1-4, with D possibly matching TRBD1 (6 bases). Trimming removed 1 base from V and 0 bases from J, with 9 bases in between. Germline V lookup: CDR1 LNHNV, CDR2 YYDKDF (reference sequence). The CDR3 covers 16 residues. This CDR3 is CATSRGGQTTNEKLFF. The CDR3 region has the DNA TGTGCCACCAGCAGAGGGGGGCAAACAACTAATGAAAAACTGTTTTTT.

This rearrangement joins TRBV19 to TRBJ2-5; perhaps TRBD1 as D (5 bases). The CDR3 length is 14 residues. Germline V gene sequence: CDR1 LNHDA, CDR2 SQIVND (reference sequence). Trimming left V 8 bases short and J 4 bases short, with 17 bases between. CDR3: CASSDQGYRETQYF. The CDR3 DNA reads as TGTGCCAGTTCAGACCAGGGCTATCGAGAGACCCAGTACTTC.

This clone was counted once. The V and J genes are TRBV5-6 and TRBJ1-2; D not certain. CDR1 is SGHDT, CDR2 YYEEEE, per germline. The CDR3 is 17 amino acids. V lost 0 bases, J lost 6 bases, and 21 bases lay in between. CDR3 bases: TGTGCCAGCAGCTTGGTGGGTAGCAGCCGGTGGCGGGATGGCTACACCTTC. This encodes CASSLVGSSRWRDGYTF.